This entry lists 9 T cell receptor beta chains sequenced from one sample in a study of tumor-infiltrating lymphocytes in primary liver carcinoma. RNA was extracted from whole blood without cell sorting, alongside germline DNA. Constant-region priming of 500 to 550 ng total RNA yielded TCR beta cDNA. Three rounds of nested multiplex PCR with slightly modified ARM-PCR produced TCR beta libraries. A C-beta reverse primer was combined with TRBV1-TRBV30 forward primers in the first two PCR rounds, and each round had around 10 cycles. TCRdb reanalysed the multiplex PCR reads using MiXCR and keeps one entry per CDR3 protein. The sample lists under 200,000 distinct CDR3 sequences; around 60% were seen once. Sequenced sample: peripheral blood. The receptors were sampled from a woman aged 55-70 years with primary liver carcinoma and hepatitis B virus infection.

By share of the sample, this clonotype is medium-sized. The chain recombines TRBV11-2 with TRBJ2-3, with 11 bases that match TRBD2. V lost 5 bases to trimming and J lost 5 bases; unmatched junction nucleotides: 9. Looked up from germline, CDR1 is SGHAT and CDR2 is FQNNGV. This CDR3 comprises 16 residues. CDR3 coding DNA: TGTGCCAGCAGCGAAATTAGCGGGAGGGCCATAGATACGCAGTATTTT. Its translation is CASSEISGRAIDTQYF.

This clonotype was counted ten times or more. The chain carries TRBV29-1 and TRBJ2-2; 9 bases agree with TRBD1. CDR1 is SQVTM and CDR2 is ANQGSEA in the germline V gene. Trimming cost V 2 bases and J 7 bases; bases outside gene matches: 8. CDR3 size: 15 residues. The CDR3 nucleotides read TGCAGCGTTGAATCCCCGACAGGGGGGCTCGGGGAGCTGTTTTTT. Translating it yields CSVESPTGGLGELFF.

Of note for this clonotype: This may be a read error: a much more frequent sequence differs by one nucleotide. The chain couples TRBV14 to TRBJ2-1; D gene ambiguous. Trimming cost V 7 bases and J 10 bases, with 14 bases left between them. Germline CDR1 is SGHDN and CDR2 is FVKESK. The CDR3 totals 12 residues. The CDR3 DNA reads as TGTGCCAGCAACCCCCCGAATGGGGAGCAGTTCTTC. Its translation is CASNPPNGEQFF.

The rearrangement links TRBV5-8 to TRBJ2-3; possibly TRBD2 for D (5 bases). The V end was cut by 0 bases, the J end by 0 bases, with 14 bases between. This CDR3 has 17 amino acids. The V gene's germline CDR1 is SGHTS and CDR2 YDEGEE. The CDR3 DNA is TGTGCCAGCAGCTTGGACCGAGGTTCGGGAAGCACAGATACGCAGTATTTT. Translation: CASSLDRGSGSTDTQYF.

A note on this clonotype: One end of the junction is discordant with germline, which a read error may explain. The rearrangement links TRBV11-2 to TRBJ2-7, with a weak D call TRBD2 (6 bases). Looked up from germline, CDR1 is SGHAT and CDR2 is FQNNGV. The CDR3 length is 14 residues. The CDR3 region is CTSSSTRGSYEQYF. The CDR3 bases are TGTACCAGCAGCTCGACTAGGGGATCCTACGAGCAGTACTTC.

The genes are TRBV5-4 and TRBJ2-7; D call uncertain. Germline assignment: CDR1 SGHNT and CDR2 YYREEE (reference sequence). V was clipped by 3 bases and J by 6 bases, with 10 bases between them. CDR3 size: 12 residues. The CDR3 protein is CASSSTFTEQYF. DNA for the CDR3: TGTGCCAGCAGCTCTACATTCACCGAGCAGTACTTC.

At least ten counts were recorded for this clonotype. J is TRBJ2-1 and V is TRBV6-5, with 7 bases that match TRBD1. This CDR3 spans 12 amino acids. The junction had 0 bases not matched to a gene; V was cut back by 6 bases and J by 4 bases. Germline loops: CDR1 MNHEY, CDR2 SVGAGI. CDR3 protein: CASRTGYNEQFF. The CDR3 DNA reads as TGTGCCAGCAGGACAGGGTACAATGAGCAGTTCTTC.

Remarks on this clonotype: As the CDR3 is not closed by the conserved phenylalanine or tryptophan, this likely results from a read error. The rearrangement links TRBV11-1 to TRBJ1-1, with D possibly being TRBD1 (5 bases). The CDR3 is made up of 14 amino acids. CDR1 and CDR2 from the germline V gene are SGHAT and FQDESV (reference sequence). V shed 7 bases and J shed 5 bases, with 17 bases lying between them. The CDR3 loop reads CASNRDPRVTEAFS. CDR3 bases: TGTGCCAGCAACCGGGACCCCCGGGTAACTGAAGCTTTCTCT.

This clonotype was detected a few times. The V gene is TRBV6-1, the J gene TRBJ2-7; 9 bases align to TRBD1. The CDR3 spans 14 residues. With 0 bases clipped from V and 6 bases from J, the junction kept 3 bases outside the gene matches. The germline gives CDR1 MNHNS, CDR2 SASEGT. CDR3 protein: CASSEALTGGEQYF. The CDR3 nucleotides are TGTGCCAGCAGTGAAGCACTGACAGGGGGCGAGCAGTACTTC.